The present entry profiles one TCR beta chain with its context. Original analysis: Reference gene primers were amplified, and this amplification served to estimate nucleated cell counts. TCRdb keeps only in-frame clones here, not all; method: immunoSEQ multiplex PCR. The V and J calls and the clone size are those of that table, but D and trimming were determined from the DNA. The profile shows 130,000 or so clones, 85% to 90% of them singletons. Germline V lookup: CDR1 SGDLS, CDR2 YYNGEE. The CDR3 is 16 residues long. V dropped 0 bases and J dropped 6; count of bases not matched to a gene: 9. These data are taken from a study of blood T cell repertoires in COVID-19. At the level of the study: From T cells, B-cell-depleted T cells, or PBMCs came the material, which was cDNA or gDNA.

The receptor was derived from a woman in her sixties or seventies with acute or convalescent COVID-19. This sequence joins TRBV9 and TRBJ1-5; 7 bases align to TRBD1. The sequencing sample was made of peripheral blood. CDR3 residues: CASSVVEGAGSQPQHF. In DNA form, the CDR3 reads TGTGCCAGCAGCGTAGTGGAGGGGGCTGGGAGTCAGCCCCAGCATTTT.